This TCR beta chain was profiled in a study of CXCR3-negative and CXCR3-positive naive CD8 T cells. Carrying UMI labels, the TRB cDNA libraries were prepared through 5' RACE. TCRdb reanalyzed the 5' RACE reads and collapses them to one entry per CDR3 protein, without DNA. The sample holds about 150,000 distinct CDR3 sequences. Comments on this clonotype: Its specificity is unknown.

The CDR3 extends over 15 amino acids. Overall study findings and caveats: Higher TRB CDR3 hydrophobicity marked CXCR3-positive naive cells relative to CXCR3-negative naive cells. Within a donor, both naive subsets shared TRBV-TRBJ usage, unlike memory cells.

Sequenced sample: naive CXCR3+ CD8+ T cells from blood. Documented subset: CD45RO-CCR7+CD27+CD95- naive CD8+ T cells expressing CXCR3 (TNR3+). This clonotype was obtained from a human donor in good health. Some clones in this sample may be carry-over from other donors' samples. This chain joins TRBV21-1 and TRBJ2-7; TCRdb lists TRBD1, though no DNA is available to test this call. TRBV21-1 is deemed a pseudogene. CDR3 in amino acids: CASSKEPGQEDEQYF.